This T cell receptor beta chain comes out of a study of CD8 T cells in ankylosing spondylitis. General observations from the study: In ankylosing spondylitis blood, a motif of several highly homologous TCR beta variants appeared characteristic. Matched synovial fluid from ankylosing spondylitis patients was reported to be enriched for disease-linked clones.

Points on this clonotype: The antigen is not known. At one of its ends the junction is not consistent with the germline gene, which may arise from a read error.

Germline V gene lookup returns CDR1 SNHLY and CDR2 FYNNEI. CDR3 length: 12 amino acids. Preparation of TCR beta libraries was done by quantitative 5'-RACE with molecular barcodes. One entry per CDR3 protein, called by TCRdb with MiXCR from the 5' RACE reads. The sample has roughly 350,000 distinct CDR3 sequences, around 7.6% seen once. The sequencing input was blood, either unsorted or a sorted T cell fraction (not recorded which). The clonotype originates from a male donor with ankylosing spondylitis. The chain employs TRBV2 and TRBJ2-7, with D perhaps matching TRBD2 (5 bases). This chain's CDR3 is CASSVGVGEQNF. DNA of the CDR3: TGTGCCAGCAGTGTGGGAGTGGGCGAGCAGAACTTC.